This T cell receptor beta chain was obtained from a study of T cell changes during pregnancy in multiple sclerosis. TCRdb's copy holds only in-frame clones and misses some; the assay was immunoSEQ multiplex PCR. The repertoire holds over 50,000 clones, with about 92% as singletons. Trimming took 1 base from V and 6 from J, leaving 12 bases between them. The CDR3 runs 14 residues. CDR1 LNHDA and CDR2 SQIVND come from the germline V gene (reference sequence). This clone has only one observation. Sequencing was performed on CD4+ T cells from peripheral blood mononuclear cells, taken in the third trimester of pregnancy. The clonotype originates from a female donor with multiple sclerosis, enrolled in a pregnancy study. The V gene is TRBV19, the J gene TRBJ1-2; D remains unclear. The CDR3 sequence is CASSIVPLSDGYTF. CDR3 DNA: TGTGCCAGTAGTATAGTACCGCTGTCGGATGGCTACACCTTC.